This T cell receptor beta chain was captured by sequencing in a study of T-cell reconstitution after alpha-beta-depleted transplantation in children. Study-wide results and caveats: T cells produced anew were the main source of T-cell counts and diversity one year after transplant. Some patients' high day-60 TCRbeta diversity was traced to surviving recipient T cells and thymic progenitors. Alpha-beta T cells about two months after transplant reportedly derived from several hundred expanded graft clones.

Note on this clonotype: As yet, its antigen is unknown.

The TCRbeta library was prepared with unique molecular identifiers. A single record per CDR3 protein comes from TCRdb applying MiXCR to the PCR reads. The sample holds 190,000 or so distinct CDR3 sequences; just under 6.5% are singletons and the top ten take under 6%. The specimen was PBMCs, collected before TCRalphabeta/CD19-depleted stem cell transplant. This TCR came from a girl under three years old with combined immunodeficiency, due to receive a stem cell transplant.

The DNA for the CDR3 is TGCAGCGTTGGGAGGGGCAGGGGCTCGTCTAACTATGGCTACACCTTC. This sequence encodes CSVGRGRGSSNYGYTF. The genes are TRBV29-1 and TRBJ1-2, with D possibly matching TRBD1 (6 bases). V gave up 4 bases and J gave up 0 bases, with 18 bases separating them. The CDR3 consists of 16 residues. Germline V CDR1 and CDR2: SQVTM, ANQGSEA.